The clone carrying this T cell receptor beta chain was picked up many times. Its specificity is not known. Documented time point: pre-sensitization, week 0. Stated treatment: therapeutic diphenylcyclopropenone sensitization with weekly scalp DPC. At every patch-test visit, blood was drawn before the patch test was applied. Separate cDNA molecules received unique molecular identifiers, which the library attached to them. TCRdb re-called the RACE reads through MiXCR, storing one row per CDR3 protein. The sample lists tens of thousands of distinct CDR3 sequences; around 9.4% were seen once. These data come from a study of human T cells and chemical hapten exposure. Study-wide results and limits: Alopecia was present in the donors, so their immune response may differ from healthy people's.

Unmatched junction bases numbered 7, after V lost 2 bases and J lost 5 bases. This CDR3 is built from 15 residues. Germline CDR1 and CDR2: LNHNV and YYDKDF (reference sequence). This clonotype was obtained from a woman aged 40 to 50 with alopecia areata. Some clones in this sample may be carry-over from other donors' samples. The gene calls are TRBV15 and TRBJ2-5; 8 positions agree with TRBD1. The source was whole blood, collected in connection with sensitization to the hapten diphenylcyclopropenone (DPC). Here the CDR3 reads CATSRPGQGWETQYF. The DNA for the CDR3 is TGTGCCACCAGCAGACCTGGACAGGGTTGGGAGACCCAGTACTTC.